The rows below give T cell receptor beta chains drawn from one sample of a study of T-cell reconstitution after alpha-beta-depleted transplantation in children. Via MiXCR, TCRdb re-called the PCR reads, giving one row per CDR3 protein. The profile covers a few thousand distinct CDR3 sequences, with approximately 25% appearing a single time and about 35% taken by the ten largest. The input for sequencing was PBMCs, mostly from graft donor cells, taken 60 days after TCRalphabeta/CD19-depleted stem cell transplant. All receptors derive from a male patient under 10 years old who had a stem cell transplant for acute lymphoblastic leukemia, so the T cells may come from the graft donor. Each CDR3 is given with its conserved first and last residue. The order of the fields is CDR3 protein, CDR3 DNA, J gene, V gene, clone size, D gene. A D gene is named only where the DNA matches it firmly. Clone size is not always given. Where it is, it says once, few, many or a class for expanded clones.

CASSLVVETGGYTF,TGTGCCAGCAGCTTAGTAGTGGAGACTGGGGGCTACACCTTC,TRBJ1-2,TRBV7-9,many,.
CASSLILGQIKNYGYTF,TGTGCCAGCAGCTTAATTTTAGGACAGATCAAAAACTATGGCTACACCTTC,TRBJ1-2,TRBV7-2,many,.
CASSSQGVSNQPQHF,TGTGCCAGCAGCTCCCAGGGGGTTAGCAATCAGCCCCAGCATTTT,TRBJ1-5,TRBV9,.,TRBD1
CASSIFVGDTQYF,TGTGCCAGCAGCATATTCGTGGGAGATACGCAGTATTTT,TRBJ2-3,TRBV11-2,.,.
CASSLGAGQDNEQFF,TGTGCCAGCAGCTTGGGTGCAGGGCAGGACAATGAGCAGTTCTTC,TRBJ2-1,TRBV5-5,many,.
CASSSFAGGTDTQYF,TGTGCCAGCAGTTCTTTCGCCGGGGGCACAGATACGCAGTATTTT,TRBJ2-3,TRBV12-3/TRBV12-4,once,.
CSAHMGGSYRQFF,TGCAGTGCTCACATGGGGGGGTCCTATCGGCAGTTCTTC,TRBJ2-1,TRBV20-1,.,TRBD2
CSARAPRDRAIYEQYF,TGCAGTGCACGGGCCCCTCGGGACAGGGCGATCTACGAGCAGTACTTC,TRBJ2-7,TRBV20-1,.,TRBD1
CSARPGTARLHTF,TGCAGCGCTCGCCCCGGGACCGCGCGGCTCCACACCTTC,TRBJ1-2,TRBV29-1,many,.
CAISDGPRSSYEQYF,TGTGCCATCAGTGACGGTCCGAGAAGCTCCTACGAGCAGTACTTC,TRBJ2-7,TRBV10-3,medium-sized,.